This TCR beta chain emerged from a study of blood T cells in healthy people across ages. Across the study: Per two T cells, template switching captured roughly one barcoded beta molecule.

A word on this clonotype: It is unclear where the CDR3 begins or ends on the DNA, so no DNA is shown, and the CDR3 is as TCRdb lists it.

The authors isolated at least 6 million PBMCs per sample. It was with a sample-barcoded 5' primer and a J-beta primer mix that a second PCR of about 6 to 12 cycles was run. With 12 random nucleotides, a template-switch adaptor tagged each individual cDNA molecule. One entry per CDR3 protein results from TCRdb running MiXCR on the 5' RACE reads. In the table there are fewer than 1,200,000 distinct CDR3 sequences, roughly 24% of which are singletons. Germline CDR1 and CDR2: SGHDT and YYEEEE. Counting both end residues, the CDR3 totals 13 amino acids. The same sample was also used in a study of T cells of mothers and their children.

The V and J genes are TRBV5-6 and TRBJ1-1. The sequence was obtained from a girl aged 2-10 years in good health. Sequenced input: blood. The CDR3 region is CASSFGSGTGGFF.